This TCR beta chain appears in the sequencing data of a study of post-analysis software for immune sequencing data. Study context: Several disease courses (relapsing-remitting, secondary progressive and progressive-relapsing) of multiple sclerosis were included.

Every TCR beta cDNA library bore unique molecular identifiers. Some 500,000 cDNA molecules were obtained per 1 to 10 million input T cells. TCRdb processed the PCR reads anew with MiXCR; each CDR3 protein has one entry. The table records more than 500,000 distinct CDR3 sequences, under 40% of them present only once. About this clonotype: The target antigen is unknown.

Overall study findings and caveats: Same-batch samples co-clustered strongly by F measure. In patients, five TRBV segments were more frequent than in controls, with TRBV5-6, TRBV5-1 and TRBV20-1 among them. Normalized Chao1 diversity in multiple sclerosis patients fell significantly below that of controls.

The CDR3 extends over 16 amino acids. Trimming took 1 base from V and 4 from J, leaving 14 bases between them. CDR1 and CDR2 from the germline V gene are SGHTA and FQGNSA. The source material was blood. The sequence derives from a girl between 2 and 17 years old with multiple sclerosis. The chain joins TRBV7-2 to TRBJ1-5; no firm D call. This CDR3 is CASSLGEGSANQPQHF. The DNA of the CDR3 is TGTGCCAGCAGCTTAGGGGAGGGCTCCGCGAATCAGCCCCAGCATTTT.